This TCR beta chain derives from a study of spatial heterogeneity in lung cancer. Across the whole study: Fewer alpha-chain than beta-chain sequences were consistently detected.

Time point in this sample: sample taken at primary tumor resection. 55 to 80 TRACERx patients with early, untreated non-small cell lung cancer donated samples. From tumor, nontumor lung or frozen PBMC, whole RNA was taken unsorted for sequencing. The CDR3 length is 15 residues. V lost 5 bases to trimming and J lost 5 bases, with 19 bases between them. The germline CDR1 and CDR2 sequences are MDHEN and SYDVKM. TCRdb fed the 5' RACE reads into MiXCR, producing one record per CDR3 protein. The sample includes several thousand distinct CDR3 sequences, about 8.8% seen only once; the top ten take roughly 25%.

The specimen was normal lung tissue next to the tumor, collected at surgery. The sequence was collected from a male donor with early-stage non-small cell lung cancer. The chain couples TRBV28 to TRBJ2-7, with a tentative D call TRBD2 (5 bases). CDR3 amino acids: CASSPPPGLNNEQYF. The CDR3 nucleotides are TGTGCCAGCAGTCCCCCCCCCGGACTGAATAACGAGCAGTACTTC. Looking up the rest from reference TRBV28 and TRBJ2-7 gives the full variable domain: DVKVTQSSRYLVKRTGEKVFLECVQDMDHENMFWYRQDPGLGLRLIYFSYDVKMKEKGDIPEGYSVSREKKERFSLILESASTNQTSMYLCASSPPPGLNNEQYFGPGTRLTVT.